Below, 24 T cell receptor beta chains from the same sample are listed, as sequenced in a study of neurological immune-mediated disorders. MiXCR, applied by TCRdb to the 5' RACE reads, yields one record per CDR3 protein. The table records fewer than 80,000 distinct CDR3 sequences, 4% to 6% of them present only once. The sample consisted of PBMCs. All receptors come from a woman between 45 and 65 years old with multiple sclerosis.

This clonotype was recorded many times. The chain combines TRBV7-2 with TRBJ2-1, with D possibly being TRBD1 or TRBD2 (5 bases each). V was cut by 1 base and J by 7 bases, with 17 bases left in between. Germline CDR1 reads SGHTA; CDR2 reads FQGNSA. This CDR3 has 16 amino acids. CDR3: CASSLVGVVGENEQFF. The CDR3 DNA follows: TGTGCCAGCAGCTTAGTGGGCGTAGTAGGGGAGAATGAGCAGTTCTTC.

This clonotype has ten or more counts. The chain is built from TRBV4-3 and TRBJ2-6; 8 bases are a match to TRBD1. CDR3 length: 18 amino acids. After removal of 0 bases from V and 0 bases from J, the junction contained 4 bases not matched to a gene. Germline V CDR1 and CDR2: LGHNA, YSLEER. The CDR3 DNA follows: TGCGCCAGCAGCCAAGATGGGACAGGATTCTCTGGGGCCAACGTCCTGACTTTC. Its protein is CASSQDGTGFSGANVLTF.

As regards this clonotype: A read error may be the cause here, since a much bigger clone is one base away. The rearrangement links TRBV9 to TRBJ2-2; D gene ambiguous. V was cut by 3 bases and J by 5 bases, with 11 bases left in between. Germline CDR1 and CDR2: SGDLS and YYNGEE. This CDR3 has 14 amino acids. Here the CDR3 reads CASSADWRTGELFF. The CDR3 region has the DNA TGTGCCAGCAGCGCTGACTGGCGGACCGGGGAGCTGTTTTTT.

In regard to this clonotype: At one of its ends the junction is not consistent with the germline gene, which may arise from a read error. The CDR3: CVSREGIAGGADTQYF. DNA for the CDR3: TGTGTCAGCAGGGAAGGTATTGCGGGGGGTGCAGATACGCAGTATTTT. V is TRBV5-5 and J is TRBJ2-3; 8 positions match TRBD2. The CDR3 is 16 amino acids. CDR1 and CDR2 (germline): SGHKS, YYEKEE (reference sequence). The full variable domain, in which reference TRBV5-5 and TRBJ2-3 provide the parts outside the CDR3, is DAGVTQSPTHLIKTRGQQVTLRCSPISGHKSVSWYQQVLGQGPQFIFQYYEKEERGRGNFPDRFSARQFPNYSSELNVNALLLGDSALYLCVSREGIAGGADTQYFGPGTRLTVL.

In its sample, this clonotype was seen a few times. The chain has TRBV29-1 and TRBJ1-1, with 7 bases lining up with TRBD1. The CDR3 has 13 residues. Germline V gene data show CDR1 as SQVTM and CDR2 as ANQGSEA. J lost 1 base, V lost 6 bases, and 5 bases had no gene match. CDR3 bases: TGCAGCGTCAGACGACAGGGGAACACTGAAGCTTTCTTT. This translates into CSVRRQGNTEAFF.

This clonotype was detected many times. This chain joins TRBV20-1 and TRBJ1-1; no reliable D call. CDR1 is DFQATT, CDR2 SNEGSKA, per germline (reference sequence). This CDR3 has 14 residues. The V end lost 1 base, the J end lost 1 base, and 10 bases lay between the germline ends. This CDR3 is CSARAGWGNTEAFF. CDR3 sequence (DNA): TGCAGTGCTAGAGCAGGTTGGGGGAACACTGAAGCTTTCTTT.

This clonotype was picked up a small number of times. J is TRBJ1-2 and V is TRBV7-2; D gene unclear. Germline V CDR1 and CDR2: SGHTA, FQGNSA. V lost 4 bases and J lost 2, with 8 bases in between. The CDR3 is made up of 13 amino acids. The CDR3 reads CASSYGRNYGYTF. The CDR3 coding sequence is TGTGCCAGCAGCTATGGCAGAAACTATGGCTACACCTTC. The entire variable domain, with the rest obtained from reference TRBV7-2 and TRBJ1-2, is as follows: GAGVSQSPSNKVTEKGKDVELRCDPISGHTALYWYRQSLGQGLEFLIYFQGNSAPDKSGLPSDRFSAERTGGSVSTLTIQRTQQEDSAVYLCASSYGRNYGYTFGSGTRLTVV.

Comments on this clonotype: A much larger clone differs by one base, so this may be a read error. The chain links TRBV20-1 to TRBJ1-2; D is unclear. V lost 1 base and J lost 4, with 13 bases in between. CDR1 is DFQATT and CDR2 is SNEGSKA in the germline V gene (reference sequence). This CDR3 contains 14 residues. This chain's CDR3 is CSARVREGIYGYTF. The CDR3 DNA is TGCAGTGCTAGAGTACGGGAAGGGATCTATGGCTACACCTTC.

This clonotype was recorded many times. The genes are TRBV7-9 and TRBJ2-3; D ambiguous. CDR1 is SEHNR and CDR2 is FQNEAQ in the germline V gene (reference sequence). Deletions cut 5 bases from V and 6 bases from J, with 9 bases between. This CDR3 spans 12 amino acids. CDR3 loop: CASSQNGDTQYF. The CDR3 region has the DNA TGTGCCAGCAGCCAAAATGGGGATACGCAGTATTTT.

This clonotype was recorded only once. A clone one base away is much larger, so this may be a read error. V and J are TRBV5-5 and TRBJ1-2; D perhaps matches TRBD1 (5 bases). Trimming stripped 1 base from V and 5 bases from J, with 18 bases between. CDR1 is SGHKS, CDR2 YYEKEE, per germline (reference sequence). CDR3 length: 16 amino acids. CDR3 DNA sequence: TGTGCCAGCAGCTTGTCCTCCGGGGGGGTACTATATGGCTACACCTTC. Translating it yields CASSLSSGGVLYGYTF.

This clonotype was detected many times. This sequence joins TRBV12-5 and TRBJ2-5, with 9 bases identical to TRBD1. The CDR3 consists of 16 residues. With V trimmed by 7 bases and J by 7 bases, 16 bases remained unmatched. Germline CDR1 LGHNT, CDR2 FRNRAP. The CDR3: CASAPPGQGLKGTQYF. CDR3 nucleotides: TGTGCTAGTGCTCCTCCGGGACAGGGCCTTAAGGGGACCCAGTACTTC.

This clonotype was seen at least ten times. The chain has TRBV4-2 and TRBJ1-2; TRBD1 aligns across 7 bases. CDR3 size: 15 residues. Germline CDR1 is LGHNA and CDR2 is YNFKEQ. The ends lost 4 bases at V and 0 bases at J; junction bases unmatched: 5. This chain's CDR3 is CASSPPQGANYGYTF. The CDR3 DNA reads as TGTGCCAGCAGCCCCCCCCAGGGGGCTAACTATGGCTACACCTTC.

At least ten counts were recorded for this clonotype. The chain is built from TRBV20-1 and TRBJ1-1, with a possible D match to TRBD1 (6 bases). The CDR3 has 14 residues. Germline assignment: CDR1 DFQATT and CDR2 SNEGSKA (reference sequence). The V end was cut by 3 bases, the J end by 3 bases, with 14 bases between. CDR3 loop: CSASRSGDDTEAFF. The CDR3 DNA sequence: TGCAGTGCTAGCCGATCAGGGGACGACACTGAAGCTTTCTTT.

This clonotype was seen repeatedly, ten times or more. V and J are TRBV5-1 and TRBJ2-7; D gene ambiguous. There are 11 residues in the CDR3. Trimming pared 2 bases from V and 6 bases from J, leaving 6 bases between. Germline V CDR1 and CDR2: SGHRS, YFSETQ. CDR3 in amino acids: CASSLPCEQYV. DNA for the CDR3: TGCGCCAGCAGCTTACCCTGCGAGCAGTACGTC.

This clonotype was counted at least ten times. The gene calls are TRBV7-2 and TRBJ2-1; no clear D gene. The CDR3 has 16 residues. V was cut by 0 bases and J by 3 bases, with 12 bases left in between. Germline loops: CDR1 SGHTA, CDR2 FQGNSA. As DNA, the CDR3 is TGTGCCAGCAGCTTAGCCGGGCTCAGCCTCTACAATGAGCAGTTCTTC. Amino acids: CASSLAGLSLYNEQFF.

This clonotype showed up many times. The chain combines TRBV20-1 with TRBJ2-7; 9 positions match TRBD2. Germline loops: CDR1 DFQATT, CDR2 SNEGSKA (reference sequence). The J segment lost 4 bases and the V segment lost 3 bases, leaving 13 bases of the junction unmatched. This CDR3 spans 16 amino acids. CDR3 DNA sequence: TGCAGTGCTAGTTCGGCCTTAGCGGGGGATTTTTACGAGCAGTACTTC. Translation gives CSASSALAGDFYEQYF.

This clonotype was observed at least ten times. DNA for the CDR3: TGTGCCAGCAGCTTTTCTAGTAGTGCGGATACGCAGTATTTT. Protein: CASSFSSSADTQYF. The rearrangement links TRBV7-2 to TRBJ2-3; D gene uncertain. CDR3 size: 14 residues. Per germline, CDR1 SGHTA and CDR2 FQGNSA. V dropped 3 bases and J dropped 6 bases, with 13 bases sitting between them.

Many counts were recorded for this clonotype. This rearrangement joins TRBV5-1 to TRBJ2-2, with 11 nucleotides matching TRBD1. The CDR3 has 14 residues. CDR1 and CDR2 from the germline V gene are SGHRS and YFSETQ. With 5 bases clipped from V and 6 bases from J, the junction kept 3 bases outside the gene matches. The CDR3, as DNA: TGCGCCAGCAGAGGACAGGGGGCATCCGGGGAGCTGTTTTTT. Encoded protein: CASRGQGASGELFF.

This clonotype was seen repeatedly, ten times or more. The chain recombines TRBV20-1 with TRBJ1-1; perhaps TRBD1 as D (6 bases). CDR3 size: 13 residues. CDR1 and CDR2 from the germline V gene are DFQATT and SNEGSKA (reference sequence). V lost 8 bases to trimming and J lost 1 base, with 14 bases between them. For the CDR3, the DNA is TGCAGTCAGAAGACGGGGGCGAACACTGAAGCTTTCTTT. Its translation is CSQKTGANTEAFF.

This clonotype was counted ten times or more. Written as DNA, the CDR3 is TGTGCCAGCAGTCCTGGGACATTCAGTGAGCAGTTCTTC. It yields the protein CASSPGTFSEQFF. The J gene is TRBJ2-1, the V gene TRBV12-3 or TRBV12-4, with D tentatively TRBD1 (6 bases). V lost 5 bases and J 9 bases, leaving 14 bases between the germline ends. The CDR3 has 13 residues.

This clonotype was detected ten times or more. V gene TRBV15 combines with J gene TRBJ1-2; D call uncertain. This CDR3 has 15 residues. With 0 bases removed from V and 6 bases from J, the gap between germline ends came to 14 bases. Germline V gives CDR1 LNHNV, CDR2 YYDKDF (reference sequence). For the CDR3, the DNA is TGTGCCACCAGCAGAGATGGCAGGACGAATAATGGCTACACCTTC. Protein sequence: CATSRDGRTNNGYTF.

The sample holds a few counts of this clonotype. At one of its ends the junction is not consistent with the germline gene, which may arise from a read error. The rearrangement uses TRBV12-3 or TRBV12-4 and TRBJ1-4; no reliable D call. The CDR3 is 15 residues long. In nucleotides, the CDR3 is TGTGCCAGCAGTCCCACCGGGTCCTACAATGAAAAACTGTTCTTT. Its translation is CASSPTGSYNEKLFF.

Many counts were recorded for this clonotype. The chain carries TRBV27 and TRBJ2-3, with 15 bases identical to TRBD2. The V and J ends lost 8 bases and 6 bases, in that order; junction bases with no gene match: 3. CDR1 and CDR2 (germline): MNHEY, SMNVEV (reference sequence). CDR3 length equals 14 residues. The CDR3 is CASGTSGGRDTQYF. The CDR3 bases are TGTGCCAGCGGGACTAGCGGGGGGCGGGATACGCAGTATTTT.

This clonotype was counted at least ten times. The chain combines TRBV6-6 with TRBJ2-7, with 8 bases matching TRBD1. CDR1 MNHNY and CDR2 SVGAGI come from the germline V gene (reference sequence). The CDR3 consists of 16 residues. The trim removed 4 bases at V and 3 bases at J, leaving 11 bases unmatched. Here the CDR3 reads CASSWMGQVSFYEQYF. The CDR3 DNA reads TGTGCCAGCAGTTGGATGGGACAGGTCTCCTTCTACGAGCAGTACTTC.